This T cell receptor beta chain was profiled in a study of T cell responses to AZD1222 COVID-19 vaccine. Study overall: Second-dose schedules of about 4 or about 12 weeks were combined.

Study-wide results and caveats: At baseline, just a handful of AZD1222 recipients tested seropositive. Donors skewed white British and female; clonal diversity was possibly underestimated. Spike was spanned by vaccine-associated CD4 TCRs, which were dominant at 160-218 and 743-854.

Comments on this clone: Its antigen is not known.

Germline V gives CDR1 MNHEY, CDR2 SVGEGT. This CDR3 has 14 residues. Trimming stripped 5 bases from V and 0 bases from J, with 10 bases between. Method: immunoSEQ multiplex PCR; TCRdb's copy keeps in-frame clones and lacks some. The repertoire holds approximately 90,000 clones, with roughly nine tenths as singletons. The receptor comes from an adult in good health. The rearrangement joins TRBV6-2 or TRBV6-3 to TRBJ1-2, with D possibly matching TRBD1 (5 bases). This specimen consisted of peripheral blood, obtained on day 0 of AZD1222 vaccination. The CDR3 sequence: CASSGTATNYGYTF. CDR3 DNA: TGTGCCAGCAGTGGGACTGCCACTAACTATGGCTACACCTTC.